The 10 T cell receptor beta chains presented below share a single source sample, sequenced in a study of blood T cells in healthy people across ages. PCR was performed a second time for about 7 to 11 cycles using a sample-barcoded 5' primer and a J-beta primer mix. From the 5' RACE reads, TCRdb called clonotypes with MiXCR, one entry per CDR3 protein. The sample shows about 620,000 distinct CDR3 sequences, 21% of them seen only once. Sequenced input: blood. The receptors shown here come from a man in his 70s in good health.

A few counts support this clonotype. CDR3 amino acids: CASSLTLQGSYGYTF. Here the CDR3 DNA reads TGTGCCAGCAGTCTAACCTTACAGGGATCCTATGGCTACACCTTC. The chain employs TRBV28 and TRBJ1-2; weak D call: TRBD1 (6 bases). Germline loops: CDR1 MDHEN, CDR2 SYDVKM. V was clipped by 5 bases and J by 4 bases, with 17 bases between them. The CDR3 loop spans 15 amino acids.

This clonotype was picked up a small number of times. The gene calls are TRBV6-4 and TRBJ2-1; perhaps TRBD1 as D (5 bases). CDR3 length: 13 amino acids. Trimming shortened V by 4 bases and J by 5 bases, and 9 bases separated the two germline ends. CDR1 and CDR2 from the germline V gene are MRHNA and SNTAGT. CDR3 DNA sequence: TGTGCCAGCAGTGTCGACAGAAACAATGAGCAGTTCTTC. Translation gives CASSVDRNNEQFF.

The V call is TRBV5-1, the J call TRBJ2-5, with 12 bases lining up with TRBD2. Germline V gene sequence: CDR1 SGHRS, CDR2 YFSETQ. CDR3 length: 16 amino acids. Losses at the gene ends were 1 base for V and 2 bases for J; bases not matched to a gene: 3. The CDR3 sequence is CASSLFLAGGQETQYF. In DNA, the CDR3 is TGCGCCAGCAGCTTGTTTCTAGCGGGAGGGCAAGAGACCCAGTACTTC.

The gene calls are TRBV3-1 and TRBJ2-4, with 10 bases that match TRBD1. This CDR3 is 17 amino acids long. CDR1 is LGHDT, CDR2 YNNKEL, per germline (reference sequence). The J segment lost 3 bases and the V segment lost 4 bases, leaving 9 bases of the junction unmatched. The CDR3 sequence: CASSPRTGGWGKNIQYF. The CDR3 DNA is TGTGCCAGCAGCCCCAGGACAGGGGGTTGGGGCAAAAACATTCAGTACTTC.

The genes are TRBV7-2 and TRBJ2-1; D tentatively fits TRBD1 or TRBD2 (6 bases each). Trimming took 4 bases from V and 4 from J, leaving 17 bases between them. CDR3 length: 16 amino acids. The germline V gene encodes CDR1 SGHTA and CDR2 FQGNSA. CDR3 nucleotide sequence: TGTGCCAGCAGCTGGAAGTCCGGGGGCGAATACAATGAGCAGTTCTTC. It translates to CASSWKSGGEYNEQFF.

The V gene is TRBV6-2 or TRBV6-3, the J gene TRBJ1-2; D is unresolved. Trimming shortened V by 8 bases and J by 1 base, and 20 bases separated the two germline ends. Per the germline V gene, CDR1 is MNHEY and CDR2 is SVGEGT. The CDR3 runs to 16 residues. As DNA, the CDR3 is TGTGCCAGCGCGGACGGGGTCCTCCGAAATAACTATGGCTACACCTTC. This encodes CASADGVLRNNYGYTF.

The sample holds a few counts of this clonotype. This chain joins TRBV5-1 and TRBJ1-4, with a weak D call TRBD1 (5 bases). This CDR3 contains 13 residues. The V gene's germline CDR1 is SGHRS and CDR2 YFSETQ. V was cut by 2 bases and J by 7 bases, with 9 bases left in between. CDR3: CASSFGRAEKLFF. The CDR3 DNA is TGCGCCAGCAGCTTTGGCAGGGCTGAAAAACTGTTTTTT.

The sample holds a few counts of this clonotype. The chain has TRBV20-1 and TRBJ2-7; 9 bases fit TRBD2. The V segment lost 3 bases and the J segment 2 bases; nucleotides outside the gene matches: 8. CDR1 and CDR2 from the germline V gene are DFQATT and SNEGSKA (reference sequence). The CDR3 sequence is 15 residues long. The CDR3 nucleotides are TGCAGTGCTAGGATGTTAGCGGGAGCACCCTACGAGCAGTACTTC. This gives the protein CSARMLAGAPYEQYF.

This chain joins TRBV20-1 and TRBJ1-6, with 9 bases lining up with TRBD1. The J segment lost 9 bases and the V segment lost 3 bases, leaving 9 bases of the junction unmatched. CDR1 and CDR2 from the germline V gene are DFQATT and SNEGSKA (reference sequence). The CDR3 runs to 15 residues. CDR3 sequence (DNA): TGCAGTGCTAGGCATTCGGGACAGGGAATTTCACCCCTCCACTTT. Protein: CSARHSGQGISPLHF.

This chain joins TRBV5-6 and TRBJ1-4, with unresolved D. V gave up 0 bases and J gave up 12 bases, with 18 bases separating them. The CDR3 covers 15 residues. In germline, CDR1 is SGHDT, CDR2 YYEEEE. CDR3 bases: TGTGCCAGCAGCTTGGGGTTTCGACAAACCGAAGAACTGTTTTTT. Its protein product is CASSLGFRQTEELFF.